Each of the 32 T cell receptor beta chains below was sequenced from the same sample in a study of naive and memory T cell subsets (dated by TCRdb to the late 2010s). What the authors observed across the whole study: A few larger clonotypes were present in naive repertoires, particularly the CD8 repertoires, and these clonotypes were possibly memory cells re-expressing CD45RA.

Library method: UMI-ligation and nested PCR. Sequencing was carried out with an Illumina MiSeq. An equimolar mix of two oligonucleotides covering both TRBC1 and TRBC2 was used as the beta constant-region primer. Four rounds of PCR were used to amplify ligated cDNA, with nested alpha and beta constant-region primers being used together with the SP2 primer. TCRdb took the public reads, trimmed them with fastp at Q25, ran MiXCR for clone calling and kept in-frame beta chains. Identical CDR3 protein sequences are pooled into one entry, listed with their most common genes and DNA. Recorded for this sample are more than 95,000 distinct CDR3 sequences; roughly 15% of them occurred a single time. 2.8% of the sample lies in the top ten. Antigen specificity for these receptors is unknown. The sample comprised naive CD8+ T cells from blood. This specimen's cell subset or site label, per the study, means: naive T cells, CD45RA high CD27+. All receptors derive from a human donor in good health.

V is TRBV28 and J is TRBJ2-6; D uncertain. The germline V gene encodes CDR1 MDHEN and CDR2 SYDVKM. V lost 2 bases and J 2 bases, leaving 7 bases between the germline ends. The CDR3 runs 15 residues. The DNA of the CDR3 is TGTGCCAGCAGTTTAAGCCGGACTGGGGCCAACGTCCTGACTTTC. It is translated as CASSLSRTGANVLTF.

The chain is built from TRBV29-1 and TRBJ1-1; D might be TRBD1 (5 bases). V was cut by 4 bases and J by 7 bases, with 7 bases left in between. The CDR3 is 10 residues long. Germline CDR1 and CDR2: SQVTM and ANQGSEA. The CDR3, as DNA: TGCAGCGTTGCTCAGGGTGAAGCTTTCTTT. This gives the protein CSVAQGEAFF.

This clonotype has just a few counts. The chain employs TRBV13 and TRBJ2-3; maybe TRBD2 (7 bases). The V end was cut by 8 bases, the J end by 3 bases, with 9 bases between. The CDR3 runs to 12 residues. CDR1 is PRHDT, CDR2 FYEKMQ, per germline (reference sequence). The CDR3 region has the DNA TGTGCCAGCGGGGGGGCGACAGATACGCAGTATTTT. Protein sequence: CASGGATDTQYF.

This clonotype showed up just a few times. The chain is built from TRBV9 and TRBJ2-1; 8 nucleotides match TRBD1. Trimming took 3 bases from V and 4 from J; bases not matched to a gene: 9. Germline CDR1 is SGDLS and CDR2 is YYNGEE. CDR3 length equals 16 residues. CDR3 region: CASSGGQGRKYNEQFF. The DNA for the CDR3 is TGTGCCAGCAGCGGAGGACAGGGTAGGAAGTACAATGAGCAGTTCTTC. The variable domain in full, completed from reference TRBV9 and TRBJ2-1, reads DSGVTQTPKHLITATGQRVTLRCSPRSGDLSVYWYQQSLDQGLQFLIQYYNGEERAKGNILERFSAQQFPDLHSELNLSSLELGDSALYFCASSGGQGRKYNEQFFGPGTRLTVL.

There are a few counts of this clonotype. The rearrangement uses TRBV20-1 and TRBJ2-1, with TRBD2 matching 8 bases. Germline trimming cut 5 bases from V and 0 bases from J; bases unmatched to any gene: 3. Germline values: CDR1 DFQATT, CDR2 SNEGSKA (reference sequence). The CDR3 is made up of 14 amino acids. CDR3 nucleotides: TGCAGTGCTGAGCGGGAGAGCTCCTACAATGAGCAGTTCTTC. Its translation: CSAERESSYNEQFF.

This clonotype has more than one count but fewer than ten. DNA of the CDR3: TGTGCCAGCAGTTTAAACCTGAATGAGCAGTTCTTC. Translating gives CASSLNLNEQFF. V and J are TRBV12-3 or TRBV12-4 and TRBJ2-1; D unresolved. The CDR3 is made up of 12 amino acids. The germline V and J ends were trimmed by 2 bases and 7 bases, with 6 bases remaining between them.

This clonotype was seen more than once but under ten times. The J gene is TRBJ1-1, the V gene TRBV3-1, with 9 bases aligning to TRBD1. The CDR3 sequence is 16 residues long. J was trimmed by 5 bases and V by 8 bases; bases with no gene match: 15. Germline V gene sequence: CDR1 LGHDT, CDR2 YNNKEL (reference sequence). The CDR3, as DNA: TGTGCCAGCCGGGCGGGACAGGGTGATGGGGCGACTGAAGCTTTCTTT. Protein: CASRAGQGDGATEAFF. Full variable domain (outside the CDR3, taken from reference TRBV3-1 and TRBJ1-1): DTAVSQTPKYLVTQMGNDKSIKCEQNLGHDTMYWYKQDSKKFLKIMFSYNNKELIINETVPNRFSPKSPDKAHLNLHINSLELGDSAVYFCASRAGQGDGATEAFFGQGTRLTVV.

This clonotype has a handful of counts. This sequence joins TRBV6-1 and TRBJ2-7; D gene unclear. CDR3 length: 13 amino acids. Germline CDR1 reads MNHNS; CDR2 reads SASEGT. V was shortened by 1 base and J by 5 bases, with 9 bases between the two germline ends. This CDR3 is CASSEGLDDEQYF. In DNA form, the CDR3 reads TGTGCCAGCAGTGAAGGCTTGGACGACGAGCAGTACTTC.

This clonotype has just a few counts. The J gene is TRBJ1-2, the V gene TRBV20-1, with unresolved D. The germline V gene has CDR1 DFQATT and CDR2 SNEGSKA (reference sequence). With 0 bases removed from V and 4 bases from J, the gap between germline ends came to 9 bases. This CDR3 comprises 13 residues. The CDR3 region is CSARDPQSYGYTF. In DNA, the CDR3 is TGCAGTGCTAGAGATCCCCAGAGCTATGGCTACACCTTC.

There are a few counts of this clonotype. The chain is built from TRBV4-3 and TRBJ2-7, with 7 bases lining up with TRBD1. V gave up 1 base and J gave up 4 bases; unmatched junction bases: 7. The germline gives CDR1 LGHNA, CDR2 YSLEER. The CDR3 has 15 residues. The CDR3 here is CASSQGARGSYEQYF. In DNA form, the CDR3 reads TGCGCCAGCAGCCAAGGTGCCAGGGGGAGTTACGAGCAGTACTTC.

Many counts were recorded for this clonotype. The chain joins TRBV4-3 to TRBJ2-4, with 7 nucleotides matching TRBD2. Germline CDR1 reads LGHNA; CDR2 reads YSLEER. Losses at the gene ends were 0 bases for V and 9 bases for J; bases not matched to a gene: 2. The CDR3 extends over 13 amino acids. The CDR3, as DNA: TGCGCCAGCAGCCAAGATCGGACTAGCATTCAGTACTTC. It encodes CASSQDRTSIQYF.

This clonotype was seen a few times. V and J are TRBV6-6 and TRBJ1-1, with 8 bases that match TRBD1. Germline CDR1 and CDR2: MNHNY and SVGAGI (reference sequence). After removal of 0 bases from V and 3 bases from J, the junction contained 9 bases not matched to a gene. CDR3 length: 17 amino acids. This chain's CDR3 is CASSYSMGRGQDTEAFF. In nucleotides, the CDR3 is TGTGCCAGCAGTTACTCGATGGGCAGGGGGCAGGACACTGAAGCTTTCTTT.

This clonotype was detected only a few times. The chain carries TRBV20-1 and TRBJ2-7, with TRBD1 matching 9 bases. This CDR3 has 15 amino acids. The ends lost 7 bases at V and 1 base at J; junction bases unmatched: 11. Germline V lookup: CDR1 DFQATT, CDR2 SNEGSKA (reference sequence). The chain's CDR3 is CSVWAGTGLSYEQYF. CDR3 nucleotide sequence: TGCAGTGTATGGGCCGGGACAGGGCTGTCCTACGAGCAGTACTTC.

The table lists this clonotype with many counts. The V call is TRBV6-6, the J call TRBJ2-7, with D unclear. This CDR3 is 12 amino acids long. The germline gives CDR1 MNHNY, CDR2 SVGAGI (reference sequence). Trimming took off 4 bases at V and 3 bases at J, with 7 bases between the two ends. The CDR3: CASSFKDYEQYF. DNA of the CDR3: TGTGCCAGCAGTTTCAAAGACTACGAGCAGTACTTC.

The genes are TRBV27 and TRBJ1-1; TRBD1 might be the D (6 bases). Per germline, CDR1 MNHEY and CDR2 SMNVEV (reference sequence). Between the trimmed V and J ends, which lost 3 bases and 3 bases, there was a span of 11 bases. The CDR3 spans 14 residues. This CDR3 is CASSFGGDYTEAFF. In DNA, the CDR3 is TGTGCCAGCAGTTTCGGGGGCGATTACACTGAAGCTTTCTTT.

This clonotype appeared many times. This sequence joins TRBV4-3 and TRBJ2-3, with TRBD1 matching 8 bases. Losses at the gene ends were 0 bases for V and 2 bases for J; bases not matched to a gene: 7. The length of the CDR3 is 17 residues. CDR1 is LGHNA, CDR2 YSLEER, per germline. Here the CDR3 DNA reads TGCGCCAGCAGCCAAGACGCCGGGACAGGTCACACAGATACGCAGTATTTT. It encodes CASSQDAGTGHTDTQYF.

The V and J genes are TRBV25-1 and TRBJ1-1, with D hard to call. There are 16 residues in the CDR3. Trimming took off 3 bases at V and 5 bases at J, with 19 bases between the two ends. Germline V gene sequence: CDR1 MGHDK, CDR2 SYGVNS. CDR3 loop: CASSDPHVKGDTEAFF. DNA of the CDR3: TGTGCCAGCAGTGATCCTCACGTGAAGGGTGATACTGAAGCTTTCTTT.

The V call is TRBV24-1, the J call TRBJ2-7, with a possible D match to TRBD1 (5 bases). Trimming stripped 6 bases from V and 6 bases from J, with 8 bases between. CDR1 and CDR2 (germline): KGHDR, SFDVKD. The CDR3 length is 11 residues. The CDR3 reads CATSTGAEQYF. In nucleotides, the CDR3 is TGTGCCACCAGTACAGGTGCCGAGCAGTACTTC.

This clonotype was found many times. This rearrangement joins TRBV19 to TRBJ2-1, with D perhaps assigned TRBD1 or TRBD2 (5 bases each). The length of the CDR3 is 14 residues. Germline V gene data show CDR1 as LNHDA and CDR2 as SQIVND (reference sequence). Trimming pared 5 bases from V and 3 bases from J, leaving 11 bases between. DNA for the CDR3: TGTGCCAGTAGTTCGGTGGGGGACTACAATGAGCAGTTCTTC. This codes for CASSSVGDYNEQFF.

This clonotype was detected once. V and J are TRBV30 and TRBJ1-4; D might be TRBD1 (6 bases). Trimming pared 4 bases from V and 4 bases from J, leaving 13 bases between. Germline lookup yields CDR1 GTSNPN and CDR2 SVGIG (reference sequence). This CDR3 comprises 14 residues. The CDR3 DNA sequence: TGTGCCTGGATTTACAGGGAGATTAATGAAAAACTGTTTTTT. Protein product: CAWIYREINEKLFF.

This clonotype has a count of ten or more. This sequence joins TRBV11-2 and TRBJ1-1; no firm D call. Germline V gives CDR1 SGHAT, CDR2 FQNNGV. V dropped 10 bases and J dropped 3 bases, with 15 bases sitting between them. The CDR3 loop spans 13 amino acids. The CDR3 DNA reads TGTGCCACCCGGTTGGAGGCTGACACTGAAGCTTTCTTT. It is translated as CATRLEADTEAFF.

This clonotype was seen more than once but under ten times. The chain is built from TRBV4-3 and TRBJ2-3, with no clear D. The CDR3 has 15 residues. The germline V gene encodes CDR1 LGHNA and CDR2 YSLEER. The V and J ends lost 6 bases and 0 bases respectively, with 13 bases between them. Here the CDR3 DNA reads TGCGCCAGCAGTCCCCTGGAGACAAGCACAGATACGCAGTATTTT. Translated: CASSPLETSTDTQYF.

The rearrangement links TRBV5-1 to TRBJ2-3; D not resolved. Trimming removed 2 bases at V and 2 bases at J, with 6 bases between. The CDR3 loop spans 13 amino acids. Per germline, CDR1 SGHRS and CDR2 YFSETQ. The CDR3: CASSFPNTDTQYF. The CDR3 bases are TGCGCCAGCAGCTTTCCAAACACAGATACGCAGTATTTT.

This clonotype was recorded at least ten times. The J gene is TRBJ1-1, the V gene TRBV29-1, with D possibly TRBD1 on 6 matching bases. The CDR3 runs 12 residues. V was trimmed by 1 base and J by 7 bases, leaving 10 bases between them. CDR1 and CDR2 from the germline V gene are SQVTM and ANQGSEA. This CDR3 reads CSVEVTGSEAFF. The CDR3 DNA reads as TGCAGCGTTGAAGTAACAGGGAGTGAAGCTTTCTTT. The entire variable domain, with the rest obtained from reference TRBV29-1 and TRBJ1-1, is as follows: SAVISQKPSRDICQRGTSLTIQCQVDSQVTMMFWYRQQPGQSLTLIATANQGSEATYESGFVIDKFPISRPNLTFSTLTVSNMSPEDSSIYLCSVEVTGSEAFFGQGTRLTVV.

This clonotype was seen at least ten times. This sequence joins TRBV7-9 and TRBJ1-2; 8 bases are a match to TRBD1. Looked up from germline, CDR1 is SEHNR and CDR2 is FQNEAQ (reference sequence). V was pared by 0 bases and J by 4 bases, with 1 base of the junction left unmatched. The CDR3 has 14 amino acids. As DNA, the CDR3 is TGTGCCAGCAGCTTAGCAGACAGGGGCTATGGCTACACCTTC. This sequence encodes CASSLADRGYGYTF.

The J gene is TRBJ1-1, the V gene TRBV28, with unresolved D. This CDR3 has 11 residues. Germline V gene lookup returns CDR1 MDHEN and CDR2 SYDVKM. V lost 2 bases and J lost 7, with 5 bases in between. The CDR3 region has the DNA TGTGCCAGCAGTTTAAGTTTTGAAGCTTTCTTT. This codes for CASSLSFEAFF.

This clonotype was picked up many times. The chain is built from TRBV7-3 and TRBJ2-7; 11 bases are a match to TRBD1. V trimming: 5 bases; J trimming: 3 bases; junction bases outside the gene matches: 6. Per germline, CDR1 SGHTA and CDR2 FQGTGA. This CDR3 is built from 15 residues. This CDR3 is CASSPSGQGDYEQYF. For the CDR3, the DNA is TGTGCCAGCAGCCCCTCGGGACAGGGGGACTACGAGCAGTACTTC.

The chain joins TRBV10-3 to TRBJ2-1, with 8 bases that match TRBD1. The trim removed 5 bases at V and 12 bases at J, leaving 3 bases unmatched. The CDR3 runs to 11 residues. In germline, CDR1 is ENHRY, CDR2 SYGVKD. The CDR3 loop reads CAISTGGRQFF. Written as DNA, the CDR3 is TGTGCCATCAGTACAGGGGGGAGGCAGTTCTTC.

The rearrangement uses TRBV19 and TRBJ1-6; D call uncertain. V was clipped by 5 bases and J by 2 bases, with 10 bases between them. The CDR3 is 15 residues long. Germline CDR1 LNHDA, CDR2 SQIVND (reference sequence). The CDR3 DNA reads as TGTGCCAGTAGTGCCCTTGGAACCTATAATTCACCCCTCCACTTT. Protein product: CASSALGTYNSPLHF.

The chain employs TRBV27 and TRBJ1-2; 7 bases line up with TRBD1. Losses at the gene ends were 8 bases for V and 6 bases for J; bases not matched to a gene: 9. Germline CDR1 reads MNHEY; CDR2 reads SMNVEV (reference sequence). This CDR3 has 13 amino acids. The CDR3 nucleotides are TGTGCCAGCGGAAAACAGGGGTTGCATGGCTACACCTTC. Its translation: CASGKQGLHGYTF.

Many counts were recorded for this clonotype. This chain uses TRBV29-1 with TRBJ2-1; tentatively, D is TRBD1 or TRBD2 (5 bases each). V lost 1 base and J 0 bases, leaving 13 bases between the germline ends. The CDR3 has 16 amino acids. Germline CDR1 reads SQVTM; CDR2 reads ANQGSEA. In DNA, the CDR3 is TGCAGCGTTGAAGGTGGGGGTCTTAGCTCCTACAATGAGCAGTTCTTC. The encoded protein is CSVEGGGLSSYNEQFF.

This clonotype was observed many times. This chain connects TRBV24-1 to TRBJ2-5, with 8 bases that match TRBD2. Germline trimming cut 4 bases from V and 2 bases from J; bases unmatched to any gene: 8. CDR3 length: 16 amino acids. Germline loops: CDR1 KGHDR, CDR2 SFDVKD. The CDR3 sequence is CATSDTGSGAQETQYF. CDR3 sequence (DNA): TGTGCCACCAGTGACACGGGTAGCGGGGCTCAAGAGACCCAGTACTTC.